This is a list of T cell receptor beta chains from one sample in a study of T cell changes during pregnancy in multiple sclerosis. Here immunoSEQ multiplex PCR was the method, and the copy in TCRdb shows in-frame clones only, minus some. The data show some 30,000 clones, with around nine tenths seen just once and about 6.4% held by the top ten. This specimen consisted of CD8+ T cells from peripheral blood mononuclear cells, obtained after pregnancy. All receptors come from a female donor with multiple sclerosis, enrolled in a pregnancy study. The conserved cysteine and the conserved F or W are not part of the CDR3 here. A D gene is named only where the DNA matches it firmly.

D,V,J,CDR3
.,TRBV6-5,TRBJ2-7,ASSPRGLFYEQY
.,TRBV19,TRBJ2-1,ASSILYNEQF
.,TRBV6-5,TRBJ2-3,ASSKDRELKDTQY
.,TRBV27,TRBJ2-7,ASSLMGASDEQY
.,TRBV5-6,TRBJ2-1,ASNLGPSSYNEQF
TRBD1,TRBV4-1,TRBJ1-4,ASTEDRGNEKLF
TRBD1,TRBV27,TRBJ2-7,ASSLYQGDEQY
TRBD2,TRBV5-4,TRBJ2-3,ASSFGGSTGDTQY
TRBD1,TRBV7-6,TRBJ2-7,ASSLEGQLSYEQY
TRBD2,TRBV27,TRBJ2-1,ASSPTAGLGNEQF
TRBD2,TRBV5-1,TRBJ2-3,ASSYGLAGGPGDADTQY
.,TRBV7-2,TRBJ1-1,ASSSVGGNTEAF
TRBD2,TRBV7-2,TRBJ2-7,ASSPGTSGSATYEQY
TRBD2,TRBV30,TRBJ2-2,AWSEAGMSTGELF
.,TRBV27,TRBJ2-3,ASSLMAGADTQY
.,TRBV28,TRBJ2-2,ASSPRDYTGELF
TRBD1,TRBV7-6,TRBJ2-1,ASRPTGGSYNEQF
.,TRBV4-3,TRBJ2-7,ASSQEYGSSLEQY
.,TRBV6-5,TRBJ1-2,ASSFSGRNYGYT
.,TRBV28,TRBJ1-2,ASSLASVRYGYT
TRBD1,TRBV6-4,TRBJ1-2,ASSDGQETYGYT
TRBD1,TRBV6-6,TRBJ2-7,ASSPPDRGTYEQY
.,TRBV2,TRBJ2-5,ASRPTSLETQY
TRBD1,TRBV7-9,TRBJ2-7,ASRGDRGEQY
.,TRBV7-3,TRBJ2-3,ASSFQATDTQY
.,TRBV2,TRBJ2-7,ASSEPDRYYEQY
.,TRBV29-1,TRBJ1-2,SVEDQQGLYGYT
TRBD2,TRBV7-9,TRBJ2-1,ASSLVAGGAYNEQF
TRBD2,TRBV29-1,TRBJ2-1,SVVTSRNNEQF
.,TRBV28,TRBJ2-3,ASSKLLAGVADTQY
.,TRBV23-1,TRBJ1-4,ASSRDGDHEKLF
TRBD2,TRBV7-9,TRBJ2-1,ASSWGLAPYNEQF
TRBD2,TRBV5-1,TRBJ2-3,ASSQGLAGGTDTQY
.,TRBV5-1,TRBJ2-3,ASSLEGGFTDTQY
TRBD1,TRBV4-1,TRBJ1-5,ASSQVDRGSNQPQH
TRBD1,TRBV15,TRBJ1-1,ATSRPDRAGWAF
.,TRBV6-5,TRBJ2-5,ATLGPQETQY
.,TRBV7-6,TRBJ2-1,ASSLDRPGVGYNEQF
.,TRBV12-1,TRBJ1-4,ASSPSTGTREKLF
TRBD1,TRBV6-6,TRBJ1-6,ASSSDRGHRNSPLH
TRBD2,TRBV28,TRBJ2-1,ASSLRGAGPPNNEQF
TRBD2,TRBV9,TRBJ2-1,ASSVGGLAFDEQF
TRBD1,TRBV27,TRBJ2-7,ASSPGTGPYEQY
TRBD1,TRBV4-3,TRBJ1-5,ASSQGTGIGQPQH
TRBD2,TRBV30,TRBJ2-3,AWSSGSGADTQY
TRBD2,TRBV10-3,TRBJ2-1,AISEIYHLAGGPYNEQF
TRBD1,TRBV6-4,TRBJ1-1,ASRRQGHTSEAF
TRBD1,TRBV28,TRBJ2-7,ASSLPGTGGRYEQY
.,TRBV9,TRBJ2-6,ASSVGSGREANVLT
TRBD1,TRBV29-1,TRBJ2-7,SVIGTGGGYEQY
.,TRBV7-9,TRBJ2-7,ASSLVWGDEQY